This T cell receptor beta chain was captured by sequencing in a study of siplizumab effects on memory and regulatory T cells. Study results and limitations: Contribution to the alloresponse seemed major for naive T cells, which also seemed more diverse than memory cells.

Here immunoSEQ multiplex PCR was the method, and the copy in TCRdb shows in-frame clones only, minus some. The data contain more than 60,000 clones, just over 95% of them seen just once; the ten biggest clones take up 0.095%. For this clone: Its antigen is undetermined.

The CDR3 loop spans 16 amino acids. Germline CDR1 SGHRS, CDR2 YFSETQ. V gave up 3 bases and J gave up 0 bases, with 13 bases separating them. This clonotype was obtained from a human donor in good health. V is TRBV5-1 and J is TRBJ2-4, with a weak D call TRBD2 (5 bases). The sequenced sample consisted of naive CD8+ T cells sorted from blood. In nucleotides, the CDR3 is TGCGCCAGCAGCTCGACCGGGGAGCTAGCCAAAAACATTCAGTACTTC. Its protein product is CASSSTGELAKNIQYF.